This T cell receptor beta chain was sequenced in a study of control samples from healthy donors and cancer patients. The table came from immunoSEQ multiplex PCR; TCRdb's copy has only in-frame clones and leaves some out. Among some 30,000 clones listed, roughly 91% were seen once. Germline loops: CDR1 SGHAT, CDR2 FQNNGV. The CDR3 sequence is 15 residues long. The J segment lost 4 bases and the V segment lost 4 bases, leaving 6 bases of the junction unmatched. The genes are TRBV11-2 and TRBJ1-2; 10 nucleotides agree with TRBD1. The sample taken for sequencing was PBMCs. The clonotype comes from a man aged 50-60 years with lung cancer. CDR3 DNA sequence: TGTGCCAGCAGCTACCGGTGGGACAGGGGCTATGGCTACACCTTC. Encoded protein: CASSYRWDRGYGYTF. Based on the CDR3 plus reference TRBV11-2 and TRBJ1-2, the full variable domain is EAGVAQSPRYKIIEKRQSVAFWCNPISGHATLYWYQQILGQGPKLLIQFQNNGVVDDSQLPKDRFSAERLKGVDSTLKIQPAKLEDSAVYLCASSYRWDRGYGYTFGSGTRLTVV.